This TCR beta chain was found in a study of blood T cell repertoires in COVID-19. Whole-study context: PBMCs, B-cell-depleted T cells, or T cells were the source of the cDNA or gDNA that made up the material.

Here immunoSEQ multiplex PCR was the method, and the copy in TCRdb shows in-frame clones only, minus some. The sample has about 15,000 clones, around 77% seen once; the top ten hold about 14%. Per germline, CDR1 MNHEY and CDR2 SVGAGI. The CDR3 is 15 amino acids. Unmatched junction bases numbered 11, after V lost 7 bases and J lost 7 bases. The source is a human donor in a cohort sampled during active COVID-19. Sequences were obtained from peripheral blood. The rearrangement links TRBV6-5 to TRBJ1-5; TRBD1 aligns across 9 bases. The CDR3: CASTPRGTGQQPQHF. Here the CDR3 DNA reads TGTGCCAGCACCCCCCGGGGGACAGGGCAACAGCCCCAGCATTTT.